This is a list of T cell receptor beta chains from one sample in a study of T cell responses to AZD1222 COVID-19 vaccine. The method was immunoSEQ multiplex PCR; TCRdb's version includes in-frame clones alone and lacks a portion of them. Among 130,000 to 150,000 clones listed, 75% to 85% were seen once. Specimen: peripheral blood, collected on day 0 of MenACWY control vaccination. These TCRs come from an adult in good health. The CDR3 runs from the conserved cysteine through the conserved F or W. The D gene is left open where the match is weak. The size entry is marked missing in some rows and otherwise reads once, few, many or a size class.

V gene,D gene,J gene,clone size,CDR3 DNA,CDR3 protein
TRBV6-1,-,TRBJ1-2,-,TGTGCCAGCAGTGAAACTGGGCCTAGAGGCTATGGCTACACCTTC,CASSETGPRGYGYTF
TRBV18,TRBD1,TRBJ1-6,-,TGTGCCAGCTCACGTAGGTCGGGACAGGGGTACGATTCACCCCTCCACTTT,CASSRRSGQGYDSPLHF
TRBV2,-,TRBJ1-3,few,TGTGCCAGCAGTGACGTGGGTCCCTCTGGAAACACCATATATTTT,CASSDVGPSGNTIYF
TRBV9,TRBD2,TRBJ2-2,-,TGTGCCAGCAGCGTAGGTAGCGGGGGGCGAACCGGGGAGCTGTTTTTT,CASSVGSGGRTGELFF
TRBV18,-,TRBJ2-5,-,TGTGCCAGCTCACCACCGGCTAGCTGGAAGACCCAGTACTTC,CASSPPASWKTQYF
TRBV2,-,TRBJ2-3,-,TGTGCCAGCAGTGCAACTCCCGGGGATACGCAGTATTTT,CASSATPGDTQYF
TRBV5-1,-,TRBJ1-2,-,TGCGCCAGCAGCAACGGGCCTTTCTATGGCTACACCTTC,CASSNGPFYGYTF
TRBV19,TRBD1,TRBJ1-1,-,TGTGCCAGTAGTATCATCATGGACAGGGACAATGCCGCAGCCACTGAAGCTTTCTTT,CASSIIMDRDNAAATEAFF
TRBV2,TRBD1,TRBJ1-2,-,TGTGCCAGCAGTGGGCGGACAGGGCTGGAAGGCTACACCTTC,CASSGRTGLEGYTF
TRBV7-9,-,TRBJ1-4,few,TGTGCCAGCAGCTTTCCAGCTACAACTAATGAAAAACTGTTTTTT,CASSFPATTNEKLFF
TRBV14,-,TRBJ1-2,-,TGTGCCAGCAGCCAAGATGGGGTCCGGGGGCGGAATGGCTACACCTTC,CASSQDGVRGRNGYTF
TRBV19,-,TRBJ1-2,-,TGTGCCAGTTGGTCTCGGGAGGGTGGCTACACCTTC,CASWSREGGYTF
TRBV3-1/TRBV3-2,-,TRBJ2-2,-,TGTGCCAGCAGCCAAGCATGGCTATTTCCTCACACCGGGGAGCTGTTTTTT,CASSQAWLFPHTGELFF
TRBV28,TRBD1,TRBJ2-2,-,TGTGCCAGCGGTTATCTTGGAGGGGGACAGGGGCTTAACACCGGGGAGCTGTTTTTT,CASGYLGGGQGLNTGELFF
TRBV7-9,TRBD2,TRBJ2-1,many,TGTGCCAGCAGCTCCAATAGCGGGGGGACTTCCTACAATGAGCAGTTCTTC,CASSSNSGGTSYNEQFF
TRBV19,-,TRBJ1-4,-,TGTGCCAGTAGTAGGCAACACGGACCGACAACTAATGAAAAACTGTTTTTT,CASSRQHGPTTNEKLFF
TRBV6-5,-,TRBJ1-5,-,TGTGCCAGCAGAAAAAGGTCAGGGGGCAATCAGCCCCAGCATTTT,CASRKRSGGNQPQHF
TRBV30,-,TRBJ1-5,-,TGTGCCTGGGGGCGGGACATTAGCAATCAGCCCCAGCATTTT,CAWGRDISNQPQHF
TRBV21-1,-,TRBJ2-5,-,TGTGCCAGCAGCAAATCCTCATTCGGAGACCCAGACGGCCAAGAGACCCAGTACTTC,CASSKSSFGDPDGQETQYF
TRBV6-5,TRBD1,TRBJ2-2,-,TGTGCCAGCAGCAAACAGGGGGCCGGGGAGCTGTTTTTT,CASSKQGAGELFF
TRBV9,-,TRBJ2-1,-,TGTGCCAGCAGCGTAGGACACAATGAGCAGTTCTTC,CASSVGHNEQFF
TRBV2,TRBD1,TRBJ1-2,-,TGTGCCAGCAGTGACCTCCGGGACAGCAGAAACTATGGCTACACCTTC,CASSDLRDSRNYGYTF
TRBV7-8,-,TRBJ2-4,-,TGTGCCAGCAGCCCCGAGGGACGTTCATCATTAGCCAAAAACATTCAGTACTTC,CASSPEGRSSLAKNIQYF